These 32 T cell receptor beta chains were sequenced from one sample in a study of brain T cells in children with intractable seizures. The repertoire was sequenced with immunoSEQ multiplex PCR; TCRdb's copy has only in-frame clones and lacks some. Of some 41,000 clones listed, more than 80% were seen once; the top ten hold 6.3%. The sequences come from peripheral blood, collected at surgery. The receptors originated from a girl aged 2-10 years with tuberous sclerosis and intractable seizures.

The V and J genes are TRBV6-1 and TRBJ2-5; D unresolved. Germline V gene lookup returns CDR1 MNHNS and CDR2 SASEGT. V was clipped by 3 bases and J by 5 bases, with 10 bases between them. CDR3 size: 13 residues. The CDR3 loop reads CASSERMVETQYF. CDR3 coding DNA: TGTGCCAGCAGTGAGCGAATGGTTGAGACCCAGTACTTC.

The chain joins TRBV7-6 to TRBJ2-7; D is tentatively TRBD1 or TRBD2 (5 bases each). V dropped 4 bases and J dropped 1 base, with 14 bases sitting between them. Germline V gene data show CDR1 as SGHVS and CDR2 as FNYEAQ. The CDR3 runs to 15 residues. CDR3 amino acids: CASSSMGPFSYEQYF. The CDR3 bases are TGTGCCAGCAGCTCTATGGGACCCTTTTCCTACGAGCAGTACTTC.

The chain carries TRBV2 and TRBJ1-1; 7 bases are a match to TRBD1. Germline trimming cut 6 bases from V and 4 bases from J; bases unmatched to any gene: 11. This CDR3 spans 15 amino acids. The germline CDR1 and CDR2 sequences are SNHLY and FYNNEI. CDR3 sequence reads: CASSAPEGAPTEAFF. Here the CDR3 DNA reads TGTGCCAGCAGCGCCCCAGAGGGGGCGCCCACTGAAGCTTTCTTT.

The chain couples TRBV7-2 to TRBJ2-5, with D perhaps TRBD1 or TRBD2 (6 bases each). Germline CDR1 and CDR2: SGHTA and FQGNSA. With 3 bases removed from V and 5 bases from J, the gap between germline ends came to 10 bases. The CDR3 contains 13 residues. CDR3 DNA sequence: TGTGCCAGCAGCTTTAGGGGGAGGGAGACCCAGTACTTC. This gives the protein CASSFRGRETQYF.

This clone has just a few counts. The chain is built from TRBV11-2 and TRBJ1-2; the D gene is possibly TRBD1 (6 bases). CDR1 and CDR2 (germline): SGHAT, FQNNGV. The CDR3 totals 17 residues. The ends were cut back, 3 bases at V and 3 bases at J, with 20 bases in the middle. CDR3 amino acids: CASSLGGAQTGYYGYTF. Here the CDR3 DNA reads TGTGCCAGCAGCTTGGGGGGGGCCCAGACCGGATACTATGGCTACACCTTC.

The V and J genes are TRBV7-9 and TRBJ1-2; 7 nucleotides agree with TRBD1. V was pared by 1 base and J by 6 bases, with 5 bases of the junction left unmatched. The CDR3 runs 14 residues. The germline V gene has CDR1 SEHNR and CDR2 FQNEAQ (reference sequence). Here the CDR3 reads CASSLVTGWNGYTF. The CDR3 DNA reads TGTGCCAGCAGCTTAGTGACAGGGTGGAATGGCTACACCTTC.

The rearrangement uses TRBV5-1 and TRBJ1-2; tentative D call: TRBD1 (5 bases). The CDR3 totals 14 residues. In germline, CDR1 is SGHRS, CDR2 YFSETQ. V was trimmed by 3 bases and J by 4 bases, leaving 13 bases between them. The CDR3, as DNA: TGCGCCAGCAGCTCCACCAGCGGGGGCTATGGCTACACCTTC. Its protein product is CASSSTSGGYGYTF.

The rearrangement uses TRBV19 and TRBJ1-4, with no clear D. Germline-derived CDR1 and CDR2 are LNHDA and SQIVND (reference sequence). The CDR3 is made up of 10 amino acids. The V end was cut by 9 bases, the J end by 5 bases, with 4 bases between. The CDR3 reads CASANEKLFF. CDR3 coding DNA: TGTGCCAGCGCAAATGAAAAACTGTTTTTT.

V gene TRBV19 combines with J gene TRBJ1-5; a weak D match, TRBD1 (5 bases). The V end was cut by 7 bases, the J end by 1 base, with 11 bases between. CDR1 is LNHDA, CDR2 SQIVND, per germline (reference sequence). The CDR3 contains 14 residues. The CDR3 region has the DNA TGTGCCAGTAACGGGGCGGGGAGCAATCAGCCCCAGCATTTT. Its translation: CASNGAGSNQPQHF.

V and J are TRBV5-1 and TRBJ2-2; possible D gene TRBD1, 5 bases. This CDR3 comprises 14 residues. Germline lookup yields CDR1 SGHRS and CDR2 YFSETQ. The V and J ends lost 1 base and 6 bases respectively, with 10 bases between them. The CDR3 DNA sequence: TGCGCCAGCAGCTTGTCCAGGGTCGCCGGGGAGCTGTTTTTT. This encodes CASSLSRVAGELFF.

The chain employs TRBV11-2 and TRBJ2-1; 7 positions match TRBD1. Looked up from germline, CDR1 is SGHAT and CDR2 is FQNNGV. This CDR3 is 15 amino acids long. Trimming at V came to 3 bases and at J to 10 bases, leaving 12 bases not matched to a gene. The CDR3 DNA reads as TGTGCCAGCAGCTTCACAGGGGACGTGGTAAGGGAGCAGTTCTTC. It encodes CASSFTGDVVREQFF.

The genes are TRBV11-2 and TRBJ1-3; tentative D call: TRBD1 (5 bases). Deletions cut 2 bases from V and 6 bases from J, with 8 bases between. CDR1 SGHAT and CDR2 FQNNGV come from the germline V gene. CDR3 length: 13 amino acids. CDR3 loop: CASSLRGKNTIYF. The CDR3 DNA is TGTGCCAGCAGCTTACGGGGGAAAAACACCATATATTTT. Based on the CDR3 plus reference TRBV11-2 and TRBJ1-3, the full variable domain is EAGVAQSPRYKIIEKRQSVAFWCNPISGHATLYWYQQILGQGPKLLIQFQNNGVVDDSQLPKDRFSAERLKGVDSTLKIQPAKLEDSAVYLCASSLRGKNTIYFGEGSWLTVV.

This clone was observed once. CDR3 sequence (DNA): TGTGCCAGCAGCCCTGGGACAGGGGCCTACGAGCAGTACTTC. It is translated as CASSPGTGAYEQYF. The chain recombines TRBV3-1 (or the pseudogene TRBV3-2) with TRBJ2-7; 10 bases line up with TRBD1. CDR3 size: 14 residues. Germline CDR1 LGHDT, CDR2 YNNKEL (reference sequence). The V gene end was trimmed by 4 bases and the J gene end by 2 bases; junction bases not matched to a gene: 2.

This clone was observed a single time. The CDR3 DNA follows: TGTGCCAGCAGTGAGTGGAACGGGCGGGAAAAACTGTTTTTT. As protein: CASSEWNGREKLFF. The V call is TRBV6-1, the J call TRBJ1-4; D gene ambiguous. There are 14 residues in the CDR3. Trimming removed 3 bases from V and 8 bases from J, with 13 bases in between. Germline V CDR1 and CDR2: MNHNS, SASEGT.

V usage is TRBV19 and J usage is TRBJ1-4, with a possible D match to TRBD1 (5 bases). Germline lookup yields CDR1 LNHDA and CDR2 SQIVND (reference sequence). The length of the CDR3 is 15 residues. Trimming removed 3 bases at V and 4 bases at J, with 12 bases between. CDR3 amino acids: CASSIQGNVNEKLFF. The CDR3 region has the DNA TGTGCCAGTAGTATCCAGGGTAACGTTAATGAAAAACTGTTTTTT.

V usage is TRBV5-1 and J usage is TRBJ2-7; 9 bases agree with TRBD1. Trimming cost V 2 bases and J 5 bases; bases outside gene matches: 17. The CDR3 runs 18 residues. Germline CDR1 SGHRS, CDR2 YFSETQ. The CDR3 DNA follows: TGCGCCAGCAGCTTTAAGAAAACCGGGACAGGGAGAGTCGACGAGCAGTACTTC. Protein: CASSFKKTGTGRVDEQYF.

V usage is TRBV27 and J usage is TRBJ2-2; no clear D gene. Germline lookup yields CDR1 MNHEY and CDR2 SMNVEV (reference sequence). The CDR3 covers 13 residues. Trimming left V 5 bases short and J 6 bases short, with 10 bases between. CDR3 amino acids: CASSGQMAGELFF. DNA for the CDR3: TGTGCCAGCAGTGGGCAGATGGCCGGGGAGCTGTTTTTT.

The chain uses TRBV27 and TRBJ2-7, with TRBD2 matching 7 bases. This CDR3 region has 14 residues. Germline V gene sequence: CDR1 MNHEY, CDR2 SMNVEV (reference sequence). V lost 1 base and J lost 3; bases outside the gene matches: 3. The CDR3 DNA follows: TGTGCCAGCAGTTTATTGGCTAGCGGCTACGAGCAGTACGTC. This translates into CASSLLASGYEQYV.

J is TRBJ2-2 and V is TRBV5-8, with D tentatively TRBD1 (5 bases). Trimming removed 3 bases from V and 6 bases from J, with 9 bases in between. This CDR3 has 13 residues. From germline, CDR1 is SGHTS and CDR2 YDEGEE. DNA of the CDR3: TGTGCCAGCAGCTCACAGGACGCCGGGGAGCTGTTTTTT. Amino acid sequence: CASSSQDAGELFF.

The CDR3: CASISMDRGRTEAFF. The CDR3 DNA sequence: TGTGCCAGCATCTCTATGGACAGGGGGCGGACTGAAGCTTTCTTT. V gene TRBV7-9 combines with J gene TRBJ1-1, with TRBD1 matching 11 bases. CDR1 is SEHNR and CDR2 is FQNEAQ in the germline V gene (reference sequence). This CDR3 is 15 amino acids long. V trimming: 7 bases; J trimming: 5 bases; junction bases outside the gene matches: 9.

The chain links TRBV6-6 to TRBJ2-7; D is undetermined. Germline-derived CDR1 and CDR2 are MNHNY and SVGAGI (reference sequence). The CDR3 has 12 residues. With 2 bases removed from V and 0 bases from J, the gap between germline ends came to 2 bases. The CDR3 loop reads CASSYTSYEQYF. The DNA of the CDR3 is TGTGCCAGCAGTTACACCTCCTACGAGCAGTACTTC.

The V call is TRBV9, the J call TRBJ2-1; TRBD1 agrees at 7 bases. The CDR3 loop spans 16 amino acids. The germline CDR1 and CDR2 sequences are SGDLS and YYNGEE. The trim removed 0 bases at V and 5 bases at J, leaving 8 bases unmatched. The CDR3 reads CASSVARQGGNNEQFF. CDR3 sequence (DNA): TGTGCCAGCAGCGTAGCGAGACAGGGTGGGAACAATGAGCAGTTCTTC.

The chain is built from TRBV2 and TRBJ2-3; D may be TRBD1 (6 bases). The V gene lost 3 bases and the J gene lost 2 bases, with 18 bases spanning the gap. Germline lookup yields CDR1 SNHLY and CDR2 FYNNEI. The CDR3 is 17 residues long. The chain's CDR3 is CASSETGNLLFTDTQYF. DNA for the CDR3: TGTGCCAGCAGTGAGACAGGCAACCTATTATTCACAGATACGCAGTATTTT.

This rearrangement joins TRBV2 to TRBJ2-2, with TRBD2 identical over 15 bases. Trimming took 8 bases from V and 4 from J; bases not matched to a gene: 14. The CDR3 runs to 19 residues. Germline assignment: CDR1 SNHLY and CDR2 FYNNEI. The DNA of the CDR3 is TGTGCCAGCGCCCCGGGCGGACTAGCGGGGGGGCAAGGCACCGGGGAGCTGTTTTTT. It yields the protein CASAPGGLAGGQGTGELFF.

V gene TRBV5-1 combines with J gene TRBJ2-2; D remains ambiguous. Trimming removed 0 bases from V and 1 base from J, with 10 bases in between. Looked up from germline, CDR1 is SGHRS and CDR2 is YFSETQ. CDR3 length: 16 amino acids. The chain's CDR3 is CASSLAAGWNTGELFF. The CDR3 bases are TGCGCCAGCAGCTTGGCGGCAGGTTGGAACACCGGGGAGCTGTTTTTT.

This chain connects TRBV29-1 to TRBJ2-7, with D possibly being TRBD2 (5 bases). The V end was cut by 7 bases, the J end by 4 bases, with 17 bases between. The CDR3 totals 13 residues. Per germline, CDR1 SQVTM and CDR2 ANQGSEA. The CDR3 DNA is TGCAGCGCCGTAGGAGGAGGAAAGTACGAGCAGTACTTC. Its translation: CSAVGGGKYEQYF.

J is TRBJ1-1 and V is TRBV6-5; D unclear. Deletions cut 5 bases from V and 5 bases from J, with 12 bases between. The CDR3 runs 13 residues. Germline V gives CDR1 MNHEY, CDR2 SVGAGI. CDR3: CASSTLPLTEAFF. CDR3 coding DNA: TGTGCCAGCAGTACCCTACCACTTACTGAAGCTTTCTTT.

CDR3 bases: TGCGCCAGCAGCCAAGTCTATTACGGGACCTACGAGCAGTACTTC. Its protein product is CASSQVYYGTYEQYF. The V call is TRBV4-1, the J call TRBJ2-7; D is perhaps TRBD2 (5 bases). This CDR3 has 15 amino acids. Trimming shortened V by 1 base and J by 2 bases, and 12 bases separated the two germline ends. Germline lookup yields CDR1 MGHRA and CDR2 YSYEKL.

The chain employs TRBV7-3 and TRBJ1-2, with 7 positions matching TRBD1. CDR1 SGHTA and CDR2 FQGTGA come from the germline V gene. The CDR3 is 14 amino acids. The V gene end was trimmed by 5 bases and the J gene end by 4 bases; junction bases not matched to a gene: 7. CDR3 in DNA: TGTGCCAGCAGCCCTGGGGACAGCGGCTATGGCTACACCTTC. Translated: CASSPGDSGYGYTF.

This clone appeared once. This chain links TRBV27 with TRBJ1-6; D remains ambiguous. This CDR3 has 14 residues. The V end lost 2 bases, the J end lost 7 bases, and 9 bases lay between the germline ends. Germline CDR1 MNHEY, CDR2 SMNVEV (reference sequence). CDR3 sequence: CASSLRPTNSPLHF. Here the CDR3 DNA reads TGTGCCAGCAGTTTAAGGCCGACCAATTCACCCCTCCACTTT.

This chain joins TRBV29-1 and TRBJ2-1; D might be TRBD2 (5 bases). The CDR3 has 12 residues. With 3 bases removed from V and 8 bases from J, the gap between germline ends came to 11 bases. Germline V gene data show CDR1 as SQVTM and CDR2 as ANQGSEA. The CDR3 region is CSVETNSDEQFF. The CDR3 nucleotides read TGCAGCGTTGAGACGAATAGCGATGAGCAGTTCTTC.

DNA of the CDR3: TGTGCCAGCAGCCCGTCTCGGGGGAAGACCCAGTACTTC. Translation gives CASSPSRGKTQYF. The rearrangement uses TRBV12-3 or TRBV12-4 and TRBJ2-5, with TRBD2 as a possible D gene (6 bases). Trimming pared 6 bases from V and 6 bases from J, leaving 14 bases between. The CDR3 has 13 amino acids.